In its sample, the clone carrying this T cell receptor beta chain was seen once. The sample is drawn from a study of blood T cell repertoires in COVID-19. Trimming took 1 base from V and 7 from J, leaving 16 bases between them. This CDR3 comprises 15 residues. Germline V gene lookup returns CDR1 LGHNA and CDR2 YSLEER. Assay: immunoSEQ multiplex PCR; the TCRdb copy retains only in-frame clones and omits some. Of 200,000 to 250,000 clones in the sample, more than 75% were seen once. The sample taken for sequencing was peripheral blood. The TCR originated in a man aged 35 to 55 with acute or convalescent COVID-19. The rearrangement links TRBV4-3 to TRBJ1-2; TRBD1 might be the D (5 bases). The CDR3 spells CASSQARQPRFGYTF. CDR3 nucleotides: TGCGCCAGCAGCCAAGCTAGACAGCCCCGCTTTGGCTACACCTTC.